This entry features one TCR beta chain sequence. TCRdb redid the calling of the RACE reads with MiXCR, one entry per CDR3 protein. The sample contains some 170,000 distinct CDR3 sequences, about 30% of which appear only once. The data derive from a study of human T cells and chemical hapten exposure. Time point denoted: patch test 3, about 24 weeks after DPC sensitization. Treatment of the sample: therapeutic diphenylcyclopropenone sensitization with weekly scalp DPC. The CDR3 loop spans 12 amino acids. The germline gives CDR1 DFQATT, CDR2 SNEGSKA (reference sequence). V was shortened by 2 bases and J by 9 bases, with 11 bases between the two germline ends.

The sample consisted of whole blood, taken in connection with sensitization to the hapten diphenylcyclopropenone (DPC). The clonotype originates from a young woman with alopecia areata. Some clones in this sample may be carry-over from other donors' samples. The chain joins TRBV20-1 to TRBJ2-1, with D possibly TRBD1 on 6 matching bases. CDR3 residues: CSARKQGGEQFF. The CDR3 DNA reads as TGCAGTGCTAGAAAACAGGGTGGTGAGCAGTTCTTC.